The 22 T cell receptor beta chains in this list originate from one sample, sequenced in a study of blood T cell repertoires in COVID-19. TCRdb keeps only in-frame clones here, not all; method: immunoSEQ multiplex PCR. The sample comprises more than 400,000 clones, roughly 88% of which are singletons, and about 0.57% rests with the top ten. Sequencing input: PBMCs or T cells enriched from blood (not recorded which). These receptors all stem from a man younger than 35 who had recovered from COVID-19.

The gene calls are TRBV7-9 and TRBJ1-1; D is unclear. From germline, CDR1 is SEHNR and CDR2 FQNEAQ (reference sequence). V gave up 7 bases and J gave up 4 bases, with 13 bases separating them. The CDR3 length is 13 residues. The CDR3 DNA is TGTGCCAGCACCATTCCGGGGTCCACTGAAGCTTTCTTT. Protein product: CASTIPGSTEAFF.

V gene TRBV7-9 combines with J gene TRBJ1-2, with TRBD1 matching over 10 bases. The V segment lost 5 bases and the J segment 8 bases; nucleotides outside the gene matches: 5. Germline lookup yields CDR1 SEHNR and CDR2 FQNEAQ (reference sequence). The CDR3 length is 13 residues. CDR3 DNA: TGTGCCAGCAGCCTGGGACAGGGGAGAGGCTACACCTTC. Its translation is CASSLGQGRGYTF.

V is TRBV29-1 and J is TRBJ1-1; no clear D. Germline lookup yields CDR1 SQVTM and CDR2 ANQGSEA. The CDR3 is 13 residues long. V was pared by 4 bases and J by 4 bases, with 13 bases between. This chain's CDR3 is CSVVPGGVTEAFF. CDR3 coding DNA: TGCAGCGTTGTGCCCGGCGGCGTCACTGAAGCTTTCTTT. Filled out from reference TRBV29-1 and TRBJ1-1, the complete variable domain reads SAVISQKPSRDICQRGTSLTIQCQVDSQVTMMFWYRQQPGQSLTLIATANQGSEATYESGFVIDKFPISRPNLTFSTLTVSNMSPEDSSIYLCSVVPGGVTEAFFGQGTRLTVV.

The rearrangement uses TRBV28 and TRBJ2-1, with 9 bases identical to TRBD2. Germline CDR1 and CDR2: MDHEN and SYDVKM. The CDR3 is 16 amino acids. J lost 5 bases, V lost 7 bases, and 12 bases had no gene match. CDR3 DNA: TGTGCCAGCATTCGGACTAGCGAGCAAGGGGACAATGAGCAGTTCTTC. This sequence encodes CASIRTSEQGDNEQFF.

The CDR3 sequence: CASSVGDSSYEQYF. The CDR3 DNA reads as TGTGCCAGCAGCGTAGGAGACTCCTCCTACGAGCAGTACTTC. J is TRBJ2-7 and V is TRBV9; the D is unclear. Germline V gene sequence: CDR1 SGDLS, CDR2 YYNGEE. The germline V and J ends were trimmed by 0 bases and 0 bases, with 7 bases remaining between them. CDR3 size: 14 residues.

The count of this clone is one. The gene calls are TRBV15 and TRBJ1-2; a weak D match, TRBD1 (5 bases). The CDR3 is made up of 15 amino acids. From germline, CDR1 is LNHNV and CDR2 YYDKDF (reference sequence). Trimming took off 0 bases at V and 7 bases at J, with 15 bases between the two ends. CDR3 sequence: CATSRDRGARGGYTF. In DNA form, the CDR3 reads TGTGCCACCAGCAGAGATCGCGGGGCGAGGGGTGGCTACACCTTC.

The chain is built from TRBV7-9 and TRBJ2-1, with D tentatively TRBD2 (5 bases). V was trimmed by 1 base and J by 3 bases, leaving 10 bases between them. The CDR3 loop spans 15 amino acids. In germline, CDR1 is SEHNR, CDR2 FQNEAQ (reference sequence). The CDR3 region is CASSLGRGVYNEQFF. In DNA, the CDR3 is TGTGCCAGCAGCTTAGGCCGGGGAGTCTACAATGAGCAGTTCTTC.

In its sample, this clone was seen a few times. The chain is built from TRBV12-5 and TRBJ1-1; tentative D call: TRBD1 (5 bases). V gave up 5 bases and J gave up 6 bases, with 19 bases separating them. The germline CDR1 and CDR2 sequences are LGHNT and FRNRAP. This CDR3 comprises 15 residues. DNA of the CDR3: TGTGCTAGTGGTACCGCCCATGGGGGGGTCGCTGAAGCTTTCTTT. The encoded protein is CASGTAHGGVAEAFF.

This clone is a singleton in its sample. The rearrangement joins TRBV6-2 or TRBV6-3 to TRBJ1-1; D is undetermined. The CDR3 spans 14 residues. V was clipped by 1 base and J by 5 bases, with 11 bases between them. The germline V gene encodes CDR1 MNHEY and CDR2 SVGEGT. The CDR3 DNA is TGTGCCAGCAGTTACTATGAGGGAGGTACTGAAGCTTTCTTT. It specifies CASSYYEGGTEAFF.

The chain uses TRBV10-1 and TRBJ2-7; the D gene is possibly TRBD1 (6 bases). V was pared by 7 bases and J by 1 base, with 17 bases between. Germline CDR1 is WNHNN and CDR2 is SYGVQD (reference sequence). The CDR3 length is 15 residues. CDR3 sequence: CASKSIDRLSYEQYF. The DNA for the CDR3 is TGCGCCAGCAAATCGATTGACAGGCTATCCTACGAGCAGTACTTC.

CDR3 loop: CASSLKGNEQFF. CDR3 sequence (DNA): TGTGCCAGCAGTTTAAAGGGGAATGAGCAGTTCTTC. V is TRBV11-3 and J is TRBJ2-1, with D perhaps TRBD1 (5 bases). This CDR3 region has 12 residues. Germline V gives CDR1 SGHNT, CDR2 YENEEA. V lost 6 bases and J 7 bases, leaving 10 bases between the germline ends. Full variable domain (rest looked up from reference TRBV11-3 and TRBJ2-1): EAGVVQSPRYKIIEKKQPVAFWCNPISGHNTLYWYLQNLGQGPELLIRYENEEAVDDSQLPKDRFSAERLKGVDSTLKIQPAELGDSAVYLCASSLKGNEQFFGPGTRLTVL.

The chain combines TRBV2 with TRBJ1-5, with D perhaps matching TRBD1 (6 bases). V was pared by 3 bases and J by 4 bases, with 13 bases between. The germline V gene encodes CDR1 SNHLY and CDR2 FYNNEI. The CDR3 spans 15 residues. CDR3 DNA sequence: TGTGCCAGCAGTGATTGGGGGACACAAAATCAGCCCCAGCATTTT. Translating gives CASSDWGTQNQPQHF.

The rearrangement links TRBV18 to TRBJ1-2; D call uncertain. V was pared by 5 bases and J by 0 bases, with 10 bases between. The CDR3 has 14 amino acids. CDR1 KGHSH and CDR2 LQKENI come from the germline V gene. The CDR3 here is CASSAAGANYGYTF. The CDR3 nucleotides read TGTGCCAGCTCAGCGGCCGGAGCTAACTATGGCTACACCTTC.

The chain recombines TRBV14 with TRBJ2-5; no firm D call. The CDR3 has 12 amino acids. Germline values: CDR1 SGHDN, CDR2 FVKESK. V was shortened by 1 base and J by 3 bases, with 3 bases between the two germline ends. CDR3 loop: CASSQGEETQYF. CDR3 nucleotides: TGTGCCAGCAGCCAAGGAGAAGAGACCCAGTACTTC.

The V call is TRBV2, the J call TRBJ2-3; D ambiguous. CDR1 SNHLY and CDR2 FYNNEI come from the germline V gene. V was pared by 2 bases and J by 2 bases, with 5 bases between. The length of the CDR3 is 13 residues. This chain's CDR3 is CASSEMATDTQYF. CDR3 DNA sequence: TGTGCCAGCAGTGAAATGGCCACAGATACGCAGTATTTT.

The rearrangement uses TRBV10-1 and TRBJ2-3; no clear D. Trimming shortened V by 6 bases and J by 2 bases, and 9 bases separated the two germline ends. The CDR3 has 13 amino acids. Germline CDR1 and CDR2: WNHNN and SYGVQD (reference sequence). Here the CDR3 DNA reads TGCGCCAGCAGCGAACTTGCCACAGATACGCAGTATTTT. This codes for CASSELATDTQYF.

V is TRBV4-2 and J is TRBJ2-7; 13 nucleotides line up with TRBD2. There are 17 residues in the CDR3. Per the germline V gene, CDR1 is LGHNA and CDR2 is YNFKEQ. Trimming took 4 bases from V and 2 from J; bases not matched to a gene: 8. The CDR3 bases are TGTGCCAGCAGCCTAGTCACCGGGACTAGCGGGACCTACGAGCAGTACTTC. Translation gives CASSLVTGTSGTYEQYF.

This sequence joins TRBV11-1 and TRBJ2-5; D unclear. CDR3 length equals 13 residues. The V end was cut by 2 bases, the J end by 1 base, with 5 bases between. Germline assignment: CDR1 SGHAT and CDR2 FQDESV (reference sequence). The CDR3 sequence: CASSLYFQETQYF. CDR3 in DNA: TGTGCCAGCAGCTTATACTTCCAAGAGACCCAGTACTTC.

V and J are TRBV4-1 and TRBJ1-5, with 11 bases lining up with TRBD1. CDR3 length equals 15 residues. Unmatched junction bases numbered 3, after V lost 3 bases and J lost 5 bases. Germline CDR1 reads MGHRA; CDR2 reads YSYEKL. CDR3 sequence (DNA): TGCGCCAGCAGCCAGGACAGGGGGCAGGATCAGCCCCAGCATTTT. It yields the protein CASSQDRGQDQPQHF.

The V and J genes are TRBV10-3 and TRBJ1-4, with no clear D. CDR1 is ENHRY and CDR2 is SYGVKD in the germline V gene. V gave up 10 bases and J gave up 10 bases, with 19 bases separating them. The CDR3 sequence is 13 residues long. In DNA, the CDR3 is TGTGCCACAACGGACGGACTAGGCGGAAAACTGTTTTTT. This codes for CATTDGLGGKLFF.

This chain links TRBV5-1 with TRBJ2-1, with 9 bases fitting TRBD2. V trimming: 2 bases; J trimming: 10 bases; junction bases outside the gene matches: 7. CDR3 length: 14 residues. The germline CDR1 and CDR2 sequences are SGHRS and YFSETQ. CDR3 residues: CASSLLAGANEQFF. Written as DNA, the CDR3 is TGCGCCAGCAGCTTATTAGCGGGAGCAAACGAGCAGTTCTTC.

This clone came up a few times. The V call is TRBV6-4, the J call TRBJ2-3; D remains unclear. The V end lost 0 bases, the J end lost 0 bases, and 7 bases lay between the germline ends. The CDR3 length is 15 residues. The germline gives CDR1 MRHNA, CDR2 SNTAGT. CDR3 sequence: CASSDSASSTDTQYF. Written as DNA, the CDR3 is TGTGCCAGCAGTGACTCGGCCTCTAGCACAGATACGCAGTATTTT.